These 23 T cell receptor beta chains were all obtained from the same sample, sequenced in a study of glioma-infiltrating T cells after dendritic cell vaccination. Sequencing used immunoSEQ multiplex PCR; TCRdb keeps in-frame clones, though not all of them. This repertoire shows 95,000 to 110,000 clones, roughly 81% found once; its top ten account for around 12%. The material sequenced was blood, taken before dendritic cell vaccination. These receptor sequences come from a human donor with glioblastoma.

Written as DNA, the CDR3 is TGTGCCAGCAGTCTTATCGGACAGGGCACTGAAGCTTTCTTT. Its translation: CASSLIGQGTEAFF. The rearrangement links TRBV2 to TRBJ1-1, with 8 bases fitting TRBD1. The V gene's germline CDR1 is SNHLY and CDR2 FYNNEI. J gave up 4 bases and V 5 bases, and 6 bases lay outside the gene matches. The CDR3 covers 14 residues.

The CDR3 coding sequence is TGTGCCAGCAGCTCCCAATACGAGCAGTACTTC. Amino acid sequence: CASSSQYEQYF. The chain combines TRBV7-9 with TRBJ2-7; D unresolved. Per germline, CDR1 SEHNR and CDR2 FQNEAQ (reference sequence). V lost 4 bases, J lost 4 bases, and 5 bases lay in between. This CDR3 contains 11 residues. Variable domain in full (rest from reference TRBV7-9 and TRBJ2-7): DTGVSQNPRHKITKRGQNVTFRCDPISEHNRLYWYRQTLGQGPEFLTYFQNEAQLEKSRLLSDRFSAERPKGSFSTLEIQRTEQGDSAMYLCASSSQYEQYFGPGTRLTVT.

The gene calls are TRBV30 and TRBJ2-3; no reliable D call. The ends were cut back, 0 bases at V and 4 bases at J, with 14 bases in the middle. The CDR3 extends over 15 amino acids. From germline, CDR1 is GTSNPN and CDR2 SVGIG (reference sequence). CDR3 nucleotide sequence: TGTGCCTGGAGTGTACTGGCGGTAACTTCAGATACGCAGTATTTT. Amino acids: CAWSVLAVTSDTQYF.

The chain carries TRBV19 and TRBJ1-2, with 9 bases aligning to TRBD1. Trimming cost V 3 bases and J 4 bases; bases outside gene matches: 9. Germline V gene lookup returns CDR1 LNHDA and CDR2 SQIVND (reference sequence). The CDR3 totals 16 residues. Here the CDR3 DNA reads TGTGCCAGTAGTATCAGCATTGGGACAGGGTTCTATGGCTACACCTTC. It translates to CASSISIGTGFYGYTF.

The chain combines TRBV5-1 with TRBJ2-3; weak D call: TRBD1 (5 bases). CDR1 SGHRS and CDR2 YFSETQ come from the germline V gene. The ends were cut back, 4 bases at V and 2 bases at J, with 14 bases in the middle. The CDR3 spans 15 residues. The CDR3 loop is CASSLPAQVTDTQYF. Written as DNA, the CDR3 is TGCGCCAGCAGCCTCCCGGCACAGGTCACAGATACGCAGTATTTT.

The V call is TRBV30, the J call TRBJ1-4, with TRBD1 identical over 7 bases. The CDR3 has 14 residues. The germline V gene encodes CDR1 GTSNPN and CDR2 SVGIG (reference sequence). V gave up 5 bases and J gave up 8 bases; unmatched junction bases: 11. The DNA for the CDR3 is TGTGCCTGGGACGGGACAGCCCAGGGGGAAAAACTGTTTTTT. Translation: CAWDGTAQGEKLFF.

The rearrangement links TRBV10-3 to TRBJ2-2; D call uncertain. Germline V CDR1 and CDR2: ENHRY, SYGVKD. The CDR3 runs to 12 residues. V was trimmed by 4 bases and J by 5 bases, leaving 5 bases between them. This CDR3 is CAISAGTGELFF. DNA of the CDR3: TGTGCCATCAGTGCGGGTACCGGGGAGCTGTTTTTT.

There are a few counts of this clone. This sequence joins TRBV7-3 and TRBJ1-1, with 8 bases aligning to TRBD1. From germline, CDR1 is SGHTA and CDR2 FQGTGA. The ends lost 6 bases at V and 1 base at J; junction bases unmatched: 4. The CDR3 is 14 amino acids. The CDR3 DNA is TGTGCCAGCAGACCCGGGACAGGGAACACTGAAGCTTTCTTT. Translated, it gives CASRPGTGNTEAFF.

This chain uses TRBV27 with TRBJ2-5, with TRBD1 matching over 7 bases. The germline gives CDR1 MNHEY, CDR2 SMNVEV (reference sequence). The CDR3 runs 14 residues. After removal of 8 bases from V and 3 bases from J, the junction contained 9 bases not matched to a gene. The CDR3 spells CASRRTGLKETQYF. CDR3 DNA sequence: TGTGCCAGCCGGAGGACAGGCCTCAAAGAGACCCAGTACTTC.

The chain joins TRBV5-1 to TRBJ1-6; possibly TRBD1 for D (5 bases). CDR3 length: 15 amino acids. V was clipped by 2 bases and J by 5 bases, with 11 bases between them. Germline CDR1 and CDR2: SGHRS and YFSETQ. CDR3 nucleotides: TGCGCCAGCAGCTTCGAGAGACAGCATAATTCACCCCTCCACTTT. This encodes CASSFERQHNSPLHF. Full variable domain (remainder filled in from reference TRBV5-1 and TRBJ1-6): KAGVTQTPRYLIKTRGQQVTLSCSPISGHRSVSWYQQTPGQGLQFLFEYFSETQRNKGNFPGRFSGRQFSNSRSEMNVSTLELGDSALYLCASSFERQHNSPLHFGNGTRLTVT.

The chain uses TRBV4-1 and TRBJ2-2; 9 bases agree with TRBD1. With V trimmed by 4 bases and J by 13 bases, 10 bases remained unmatched. Germline V gene sequence: CDR1 MGHRA, CDR2 YSYEKL. The CDR3 is 14 residues long. CDR3 DNA: TGCGCCAGCAGCCTCCCGTCGGGACAGGGTATGCTGTTTTTT. This gives the protein CASSLPSGQGMLFF.

The V gene is TRBV9, the J gene TRBJ1-2, with TRBD1 as a possible D gene (6 bases). The CDR3 has 16 residues. The germline CDR1 and CDR2 sequences are SGDLS and YYNGEE. V shed 0 bases and J shed 3 bases, with 15 bases lying between them. CDR3 protein: CASSVDVSEGDYGYTF. CDR3 coding DNA: TGTGCCAGCAGCGTAGATGTGTCAGAGGGGGACTATGGCTACACCTTC.

The chain carries TRBV10-3 and TRBJ1-2; D may be TRBD1 (6 bases). Germline V gene lookup returns CDR1 ENHRY and CDR2 SYGVKD. V gave up 6 bases and J gave up 6 bases, with 14 bases separating them. This CDR3 region has 13 residues. CDR3 in amino acids: CAISLQGFHGYTF. The CDR3 nucleotides read TGTGCCATCAGCTTACAGGGCTTCCATGGCTACACCTTC.

This chain connects TRBV27 to TRBJ1-6; 8 bases are shared with TRBD1. Germline CDR1 reads MNHEY; CDR2 reads SMNVEV (reference sequence). The V segment lost 5 bases and the J segment 6 bases; nucleotides outside the gene matches: 6. The CDR3 covers 15 residues. Written as DNA, the CDR3 is TGTGCCAGCAGTCCGCGGACAGGGTCTAATTCACCCCTCCACTTT. Its translation is CASSPRTGSNSPLHF.

The chain recombines TRBV6-4 with TRBJ2-2; 7 nucleotides agree with TRBD1. V was pared by 8 bases and J by 0 bases, with 3 bases of the junction left unmatched. CDR3 length: 14 amino acids. Germline V gives CDR1 MRHNA, CDR2 SNTAGT. CDR3 bases: TGTGCCAGCGGCGGACAGGCGAACACCGGGGAGCTGTTTTTT. It is translated as CASGGQANTGELFF.

V is TRBV4-1 and J is TRBJ2-1; D not certain. The CDR3 consists of 17 residues. The ends were cut back, 1 base at V and 0 bases at J, with 13 bases in the middle. The germline CDR1 and CDR2 sequences are MGHRA and YSYEKL. CDR3 in DNA: TGCGCCAGCAGCCAAGTCACCCTCCCGGGCTCCTACAATGAGCAGTTCTTC. Residues: CASSQVTLPGSYNEQFF.

This chain uses TRBV27 with TRBJ2-1, with TRBD1 matching over 7 bases. The V gene's germline CDR1 is MNHEY and CDR2 SMNVEV (reference sequence). V lost 7 bases to trimming and J lost 3 bases; unmatched junction nucleotides: 6. This CDR3 has 14 residues. CDR3 loop: CASNGQDNYNEQFF. The CDR3 DNA reads TGTGCCAGCAACGGACAGGACAACTACAATGAGCAGTTCTTC.

Here the CDR3 DNA reads TGTGCCAGCAGCTTAACGATAGAGGTGGCTGAAGCTTTCTTT. Translating it yields CASSLTIEVAEAFF. The genes are TRBV7-2 and TRBJ1-1; no clear D. CDR1 and CDR2 (germline): SGHTA, FQGNSA. The ends were cut back, 2 bases at V and 6 bases at J, with 13 bases in the middle. The CDR3 extends over 14 amino acids. The full variable domain, completed using reference TRBV7-2 and TRBJ1-1, is GAGVSQSPSNKVTEKGKDVELRCDPISGHTALYWYRQSLGQGLEFLIYFQGNSAPDKSGLPSDRFSAERTGGSVSTLTIQRTQQEDSAVYLCASSLTIEVAEAFFGQGTRLTVV.

Written as DNA, the CDR3 is TGTGCCAGCAGCGCGCTGACAGGGACCGGTGAAAAACTGTTTTTT. The encoded protein is CASSALTGTGEKLFF. The chain couples TRBV9 to TRBJ1-4; TRBD1 matches at 7 bases. The CDR3 loop spans 15 amino acids. The germline V gene encodes CDR1 SGDLS and CDR2 YYNGEE. V lost 3 bases and J lost 7; bases outside the gene matches: 9.

In DNA, the CDR3 is TGTGCCAGCAGCTCCCTAAAGGAGGTAGCAGATGAAGCTTTCTTT. Its translation: CASSSLKEVADEAFF. This chain connects TRBV11-2 to TRBJ1-1; D remains ambiguous. V was clipped by 4 bases and J by 7 bases, with 19 bases between them. This CDR3 region has 15 residues. The V gene's germline CDR1 is SGHAT and CDR2 FQNNGV.

The chain uses TRBV9 and TRBJ2-5; 10 bases match TRBD1. The DNA end is more similar to TRBJ2-7, so the J call may be wrong. This CDR3 has 15 amino acids. The V gene's germline CDR1 is SGDLS and CDR2 YYNGEE. CDR3 DNA sequence: TGTGCCAGCAGCCCGGGGGGGACAGGGGAGGCCGAGCAGTACTTC. Protein: CASSPGGTGEAEQYF.

V usage is TRBV21-1 and J usage is TRBJ2-5; the table's D call, TRBD2, was not checked against the DNA. TRBV21-1 is tagged as a pseudogene. The CDR3 sequence is 15 residues long. The CDR3 region is CASSAYYPRRETQYF. The CDR3, as DNA: TGTGCCAGCAGCGCATACTACCCCCGGCGAGAGACCCAGTACTTC.

The V gene is TRBV5-8, the J gene TRBJ2-4, with TRBD1 as a possible D gene (5 bases). With 4 bases removed from V and 1 base from J, the gap between germline ends came to 15 bases. Looked up from germline, CDR1 is SGHTS and CDR2 is YDEGEE. The CDR3 spans 16 residues. Written as DNA, the CDR3 is TGTGCCAGCAGCGGGTTTGGGGCTGAGGCCAAAAACATTCAGTACTTC. Amino acids: CASSGFGAEAKNIQYF.